This T cell receptor (beta chain) derives from a study of T cell repertoires in cytomegalovirus infection. Study summary: Based on public TCR beta signatures, there were indications of CMV infection and of a matching HLA type. Findings of the study overall: HLA-C-restricted TCR beta clonotypes specific for CMV led the ex vivo response. CMV carriers having the relevant HLA were flagged by cumulative public TCR beta family frequency.

The V end lost 7 bases, the J end lost 8 bases, and 14 bases lay between the germline ends. The CDR3 is made up of 12 amino acids. Germline CDR1 and CDR2: SQVTM and ANQGSEA. Each CDR3 protein gets one entry after TCRdb re-called the reads with MiXCR. Of roughly 190,000 distinct CDR3 sequences in the sample, 9.5% were seen once. This clonotype appeared a few times. Its target is not known. The TCR was taken from a human donor in good health (CMV status not recorded). Some clones in this sample may be carry-over from other donors' samples. The sample consisted of PBMCs. The chain carries TRBV29-1 and TRBJ1-4; D not resolved. CDR3 bases: TGCAGCGCAGTTGGGGAGGGCGAAAAACTGTTTTTT. As protein: CSAVGEGEKLFF.